This TCR beta chain was retrieved from a study of identical twins. Broader study findings: The degree of excess twin sharing was weaker in beta out-of-frame sequences.

About this clonotype itself: Its cognate antigen is unknown.

MiXCR, run by TCRdb on the 5' RACE reads, gives a single entry per CDR3 protein. This table has hundreds of thousands of distinct CDR3 sequences, 7.5% appearing once. Germline-derived CDR1 and CDR2 are MNHEY and SVGAGI. Trimming left V 2 bases short and J 0 bases short, with 11 bases between. This CDR3 region has 15 residues. These same records also appear under a second study, on yellow fever vaccine responses in identical twins.

This chain uses TRBV6-5 with TRBJ2-7; D tentatively reads TRBD1 or TRBD2 (5 bases each). The source material was memory (CD45RO+) T cells sorted from blood. This sequence was found in a woman under 30 in good health. The CDR3 region is CASSYVQGPSYEQYF. CDR3 DNA: TGTGCCAGCAGTTACGTCCAGGGACCCTCCTACGAGCAGTACTTC.